Listed below are T cell receptor beta chains from one sample, sequenced in a study of blood T cell repertoires in COVID-19. The method was immunoSEQ multiplex PCR; TCRdb's version includes in-frame clones alone and lacks a portion of them. The data show over 200,000 clones, more than 80% seen once. Material for sequencing was peripheral blood. All receptors come from a woman aged 25-40 years with COVID-19, enrolled during active disease. Each CDR3 is given with its conserved first and last residue. D genes are given only for firm matches. Clone size is shown for a subset of rows, as once, few, many or a class of expanded clone.

d_call	v_call	j_call	clone_size	cdr3_aa	cdr3_nt
.	TRBV9	TRBJ1-3	.	CASSGRAGDTIYF	TGTGCCAGCAGCGGTAGGGCCGGGGACACCATATATTTT
.	TRBV7-2	TRBJ2-4	.	CASSLPGQDIKNIQYF	TGTGCCAGCAGCCTCCCAGGCCAGGACATCAAAAACATTCAGTACTTC
.	TRBV6-5	TRBJ1-1	.	CASIIGGTASPEAFF	TGTGCCAGCATAATAGGCGGGACCGCTTCCCCTGAAGCTTTCTTT
TRBD2	TRBV19	TRBJ2-3	.	CASSRAGSPDTQYF	TGTGCCAGTAGTAGAGCGGGAAGTCCAGATACGCAGTATTTT
.	TRBV5-1	TRBJ1-2	.	CASSLGGSTGYTF	TGCGCCAGCAGCTTGGGAGGCTCAACAGGCTACACCTTC
.	TRBV5-1	TRBJ1-3	.	CASSIQSGGSGNTIYF	TGCGCCAGCTCGATACAGTCGGGGGGGTCTGGAAACACCATATATTTT
TRBD2	TRBV11-2	TRBJ2-5	.	CASSLEVGGQETQYF	TGTGCCAGCAGCTTAGAGGTGGGGGGGCAAGAGACCCAGTACTTC
TRBD2	TRBV19	TRBJ2-3	.	CASSIRASGSTDTQYF	TGTGCCAGTAGTATTAGGGCTAGCGGGAGCACAGATACGCAGTATTTT
TRBD1	TRBV4-3	TRBJ2-7	.	CASSQEGQGFYEQYF	TGCGCCAGCAGCCAAGAAGGACAGGGTTTCTACGAGCAGTACTTC
.	TRBV28	TRBJ2-3	.	CASSFSGTYTDTQYF	TGTGCCAGCAGTTTTAGTGGTACCTACACAGATACGCAGTATTTT
.	TRBV6-5	TRBJ2-3	few	CASSYSEGNTDTQYF	TGTGCCAGCAGTTACTCTGAGGGAAACACAGATACGCAGTATTTT
.	TRBV2	TRBJ2-7	.	CASSPGQIPYEQYF	TGTGCCAGCAGTCCCGGACAGATCCCTTACGAGCAGTACTTC
TRBD2	TRBV7-9	TRBJ2-7	.	CASSLLGTIEQYF	TGTGCCAGCAGCTTACTCGGGACTATCGAGCAGTACTTC
TRBD2	TRBV5-4	TRBJ2-4	.	CASSTGTSGVGNIQYF	TGTGCCAGCAGCACCGGGACTAGCGGGGTGGGAAACATTCAGTACTTC
TRBD2	TRBV11-2	TRBJ2-3	.	CASSRTSGGRLTDTQYF	TGTGCCAGCAGCCGGACTAGCGGGGGTAGGCTCACAGATACGCAGTATTTT
.	TRBV2	TRBJ2-5	.	CASSEVTNQETQYF	TGTGCCAGCAGTGAAGTGACAAACCAAGAGACCCAGTACTTC
.	TRBV19	TRBJ2-7	.	CASSWGQASSYEQYF	TGTGCCAGTAGCTGGGGGCAGGCGTCCTCCTACGAGCAGTACTTC
TRBD2	TRBV29-1	TRBJ2-6	.	CSVVTGGTGANVLTF	TGCAGCGTTGTAACGGGAGGAACTGGGGCCAACGTCCTGACTTTC
.	TRBV5-4	TRBJ2-1	.	CASRTVYNEQFF	TGTGCCAGCAGGACAGTCTACAATGAGCAGTTCTTC
.	TRBV19	TRBJ1-5	.	CASSIDNLGTGQPQHF	TGTGCCAGTAGTATAGATAATCTGGGAACGGGGCAGCCCCAGCATTTT
.	TRBV2	TRBJ1-2	few	CASSETDWNYGYTF	TGTGCCAGCAGTGAGACGGACTGGAACTATGGCTACACCTTC
TRBD2	TRBV5-4	TRBJ2-1	few	CASSLALAGFDEQFF	TGTGCCAGCAGCTTGGCCCTAGCGGGGTTCGACGAGCAGTTCTTC
.	TRBV7-2	TRBJ2-5	.	CASSLFVTETQYF	TGTGCCAGCAGCTTATTCGTTACTGAGACCCAGTACTTC
.	TRBV9	TRBJ1-6	.	CASSVESGRLNSPLHF	TGTGCCAGCAGCGTAGAGTCGGGCAGACTAAATTCACCCCTCCACTTT
.	TRBV19	TRBJ1-6	.	CASTATDRLNSPLHF	TGTGCCAGTACCGCAACCGACAGGTTAAATTCACCCCTCCACTTT
TRBD2	TRBV4-3	TRBJ2-2	.	CASSQDPSGGASGELFF	TGCGCCAGCAGCCAAGATCCCAGCGGGGGGGCGTCCGGGGAGCTGTTTTTT
.	TRBV7-2	TRBJ1-3	.	CASTTGVSGNTIYF	TGTGCCAGCACAACGGGGGTCTCTGGAAACACCATATATTTT
.	TRBV5-1	TRBJ1-2	.	CASSLADNGYTF	TGCGCCAGCAGCTTGGCCGACAATGGCTACACCTTC
.	TRBV5-4	TRBJ1-2	.	CASSLDRDYGYTF	TGTGCCAGCAGCTTGGACAGGGACTATGGCTACACCTTC
.	TRBV28	TRBJ2-7	.	CASSLGGQFEQYF	TGTGCCAGCAGTTTGGGGGGACAGTTCGAGCAGTACTTC
.	TRBV25-1	TRBJ2-7	once	CASRGGTLYEQYF	TGTGCCAGCAGGGGAGGGACACTCTACGAGCAGTACTTC
.	TRBV7-9	TRBJ2-2	.	CASSLGTGETGELFF	TGTGCCAGCAGCTTAGGAACGGGAGAAACCGGGGAGCTGTTTTTT
.	TRBV5-6	TRBJ2-7	.	CASSSGGEQYF	TGTGCCAGCAGCTCTGGAGGTGAGCAGTACTTC